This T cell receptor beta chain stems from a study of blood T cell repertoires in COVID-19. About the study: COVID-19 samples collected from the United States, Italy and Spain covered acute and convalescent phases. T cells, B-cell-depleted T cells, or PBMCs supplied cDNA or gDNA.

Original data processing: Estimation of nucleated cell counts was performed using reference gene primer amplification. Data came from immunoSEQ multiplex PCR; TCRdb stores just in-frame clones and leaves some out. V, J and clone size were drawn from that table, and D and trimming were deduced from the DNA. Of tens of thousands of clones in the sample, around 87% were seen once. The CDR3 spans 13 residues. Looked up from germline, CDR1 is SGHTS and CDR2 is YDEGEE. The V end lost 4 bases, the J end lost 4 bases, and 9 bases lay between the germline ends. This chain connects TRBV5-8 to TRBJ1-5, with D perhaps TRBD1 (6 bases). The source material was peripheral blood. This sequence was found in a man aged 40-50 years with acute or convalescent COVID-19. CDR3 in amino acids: CASSGQTNQPQHF. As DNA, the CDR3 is TGTGCCAGCAGCGGACAGACTAATCAGCCCCAGCATTTT.